This is a list of T cell receptor beta chains from one sample in a study of blood T cell repertoires in COVID-19. Assay used: immunoSEQ multiplex PCR; TCRdb lists only in-frame clones, some missing. In the table there are roughly 250,000 clones, more than 70% of which are singletons. The sequencing input was peripheral blood. The receptors were sampled from a middle-aged man with active or convalescent COVID-19. CDR3s include the opening cysteine and the closing phenylalanine or tryptophan. A D gene is named only where the DNA matches it firmly. Size is omitted from some rows. Given values are once, few, many or a class for expanded clones.

clone size,V gene,D gene,J gene,CDR3 DNA,CDR3 protein
-,TRBV11-3,-,TRBJ2-3,TGTGCCAGCAGCTTATCTTCCTGGAGGGCCGTCGCAGATACGCAGTATTTT,CASSLSSWRAVADTQYF
-,TRBV27,-,TRBJ2-2,TGTGCCAGCAGTCTTACGGGTGGGAGCCTAATCACCGGGGAGCTGTTTTTT,CASSLTGGSLITGELFF
-,TRBV25-1,-,TRBJ2-2,TGTGCCAGCAGTGCAGGGCGACCAAACACCGGGGAGCTGTTTTTT,CASSAGRPNTGELFF
few,TRBV24-1,TRBD1,TRBJ2-7,TGTGCCACCAGTGACCCGGGACAGCTCCCCTACGAGCAGTACTTC,CATSDPGQLPYEQYF
-,TRBV10-3,TRBD2,TRBJ2-3,TGTGCCATCAGTGGGGGAGGGCCAGATACGCAGTATTTT,CAISGGGPDTQYF
-,TRBV5-4,TRBD1,TRBJ1-1,TGTGCCAGCAGCTTGGCAGGGGGGAAGGGCACTGAAGCTTTCTTT,CASSLAGGKGTEAFF
-,TRBV5-1,TRBD1,TRBJ1-1,TGCGCCAGCAGCTTAGGGACAGGGAGACTTACGAACACTGAAGCTTTCTTT,CASSLGTGRLTNTEAFF
-,TRBV7-6,-,TRBJ1-1,TGTGCCAGCAGCCTGACGGGGGGATTGACTGAAGCTTTCTTT,CASSLTGGLTEAFF
-,TRBV5-4,TRBD1,TRBJ2-1,TGTGCCAGCAGCTTGGGGGCTGGGACAGGGTTAGGGGATGAGCAGTTCTTC,CASSLGAGTGLGDEQFF
-,TRBV5-1,-,TRBJ2-4,TGCGCCAGCAGCCCGATAGGGGGGGGGATAGACATTCAGTACTTC,CASSPIGGGIDIQYF
-,TRBV14,-,TRBJ2-6,TGTGCCAGCAGCCAAGATTGGGCTATCTCTGGGGCCAACGTCCTGACTTTC,CASSQDWAISGANVLTF
many,TRBV7-9,-,TRBJ2-2,TGTGCCAGCACCCCAGCCCGGGACAACTCGAACACCGGGGAGCTGTTTTTT,CASTPARDNSNTGELFF
-,TRBV11-2,TRBD2,TRBJ2-5,TGTGCCAGCAGCTCCACTAGCGGGAGTGGAGAGACCCAGTACTTC,CASSSTSGSGETQYF
-,TRBV6-2/TRBV6-3,-,TRBJ1-2,TGTGCCAGCAGTTACTCGTCACAGTACTATGGCTACACCTTC,CASSYSSQYYGYTF
-,TRBV7-2,-,TRBJ1-5,TGTGCCAGCAGCTTAGTAGAAACAGGATATAGCAATCAGCCCCAGCATTTT,CASSLVETGYSNQPQHF
-,TRBV2,TRBD2,TRBJ2-5,TGTGCCAGCAGGCGGACTAGCGGAGCGACGGAGACCCAGTACTTC,CASRRTSGATETQYF
-,TRBV15,TRBD1,TRBJ1-1,TGTGCCACCAGCACCAGGGGGCCGACTGAAGCTTTCTTT,CATSTRGPTEAFF
once,TRBV27,TRBD1,TRBJ1-6,TGTGCCAGCAGACCCCGGACAGGTGGGCCCCTCCACTTT,CASRPRTGGPLHF
once,TRBV19,-,TRBJ1-2,TGTGCCAGTAGCCCGGAGGAGTACTATGGCTACACCTTC,CASSPEEYYGYTF
-,TRBV4-1,TRBD2,TRBJ2-1,TGCGCCAGCAGCCAGGTACTAGCGGCTTCCTACAATGAGCAGTTCTTC,CASSQVLAASYNEQFF
-,TRBV19,TRBD1,TRBJ1-1,TGTGCCAGTAGTACCCGGACAGGGCTTGAAGCTTTCTTT,CASSTRTGLEAFF
-,TRBV7-9,TRBD1,TRBJ2-7,TGTGCCAGCAGCCACACCCGGGACAGGGCTAACGAGCAGTACTTC,CASSHTRDRANEQYF
-,TRBV30,-,TRBJ2-1,TGTGCCTGGAGTGTACAAAGCACGGGGAACTTCTACAATGAGCAGTTCTTC,CAWSVQSTGNFYNEQFF
once,TRBV5-1,-,TRBJ2-7,TGCGCCAGCAGCTTGGTGCTTGCCTTCAGCGAGCAGTACTTC,CASSLVLAFSEQYF
-,TRBV19,-,TRBJ2-5,TGTGCCAGTAGCCTTAATCGGGGTCGAGAGACCCAGTACTTC,CASSLNRGRETQYF
-,TRBV6-2/TRBV6-3,-,TRBJ2-7,-,CASSYFGQGGYEQYF
-,TRBV7-2,-,TRBJ2-7,TGTGCCAGCAGCTTAGATCACGGCAGTACTACCGAAAAGTACTTC,CASSLDHGSTTEKYF
-,TRBV19,-,TRBJ1-5,TGTGCCAGTAGTATTGGACAGTATAGCAATCAGCCCCAGCATTTT,CASSIGQYSNQPQHF
-,TRBV19,-,TRBJ2-7,TGTGCCAGTAGTATAGGGCATTACTCCTACGAGCAGTACTTC,CASSIGHYSYEQYF
-,TRBV11-2,TRBD1,TRBJ2-7,TGTGCCAGCAGCCCCTCCTCACAGGGGGCGCGTGAGCAGTACTTC,CASSPSSQGAREQYF
-,TRBV18,TRBD1,TRBJ1-2,TGTGCCAGCTCACCCGGGACAGGACGAAACCGATATGGCTACACCTTC,CASSPGTGRNRYGYTF
-,TRBV5-1,-,TRBJ1-4,TGCGCCAGCAGCTTGTTGGGACTAACTAATGAAAAACTGTTTTTT,CASSLLGLTNEKLFF
few,TRBV11-1,TRBD1,TRBJ1-2,TGTGCCAGCAGCTCCAGACAGGGGGCGTTTGGCTACACCTTC,CASSSRQGAFGYTF
-,TRBV9,TRBD2,TRBJ2-1,TGTGCCAGCAGCGAGGGAGGGGCGGACTACAATGAGCAGTTCTTC,CASSEGGADYNEQFF
once,TRBV4-1,-,TRBJ1-1,TGCGCCAGCAGCCAAGATTCGCGGGCAGGCGTTCATGAAGCTTTCTTT,CASSQDSRAGVHEAFF
-,TRBV28,TRBD1,TRBJ2-2,TGTGCCAGCAGTTCACCGGGACAGGGCCCCGGGGAGCTGTTTTTT,CASSSPGQGPGELFF
once,TRBV27,-,TRBJ2-1,TGTGCCAGCAGTGTCCAGGGCTTCAGCTCCTACAATGAGCAGTTCTTC,CASSVQGFSSYNEQFF
-,TRBV7-9,TRBD1,TRBJ1-1,TGTGCCAGCAGCCTACCGCTACAGGGGAGGACTGAAGCTTTCTTT,CASSLPLQGRTEAFF
-,TRBV19,-,TRBJ2-4,TGTGCCAGTAGTCAGGGGTTAGCCAAAAACATTCAGTACTTC,CASSQGLAKNIQYF
-,TRBV24-1,TRBD1,TRBJ2-3,TGTGCCACCAGTGATTATTCGAGGGACAGAGGAGATACGCAGTATTTT,CATSDYSRDRGDTQYF
-,TRBV7-9,TRBD1,TRBJ2-7,TGTGCCAGCAGCCCGGGACAGGGAGACTACGAGCAGTACTTC,CASSPGQGDYEQYF
-,TRBV24-1,TRBD1,TRBJ2-1,TGTGCCACCAGTGAGACGACAGGGTACAATGAGCAGTTCTTC,CATSETTGYNEQFF
-,TRBV27,-,TRBJ1-5,TGTGCCAGCAGTTTATCGAGCGGGCAGTTAGGGAATCAGCCCCAGCATTTT,CASSLSSGQLGNQPQHF
-,TRBV3-1/TRBV3-2,TRBD1,TRBJ2-7,TGTGCCAGCAGCCGGAACCTCGGGACAGCATCCTACGAGCAGTACTTC,CASSRNLGTASYEQYF
-,TRBV27,TRBD1,TRBJ1-3,TGTGCCAGCAGTTTAACAGGGGCTGGAAACACCATATATTTT,CASSLTGAGNTIYF
-,TRBV24-1,-,TRBJ2-5,TGTGCCACCAGTGATGCGACTAGTGGGGGAGAGACCCAGTACTTC,CATSDATSGGETQYF
-,TRBV5-6,-,TRBJ1-1,TGTGCCAGCAGCACCACAGGTGGGAACACTGAAGCTTTCTTT,CASSTTGGNTEAFF
-,TRBV19,-,TRBJ1-6,TGTGCCAGTAGTCGTTCGGACAGAGAAAATTCACCCCTCCACTTT,CASSRSDRENSPLHF
-,TRBV6-6,TRBD1,TRBJ2-3,TGTGCCAGCAGTTACGCGAACAGGGGGCATTCAGATACGCAGTATTTT,CASSYANRGHSDTQYF
-,TRBV19,-,TRBJ1-5,TGTGCCAGTAGTGTTTCCAGGGCTAAGAATCAGCCCCAGCATTTT,CASSVSRAKNQPQHF
-,TRBV21-1,-,TRBJ1-2,TGTGCCAAAGAGGGGGAAGAAACCCGAGACGCCTTC,CAKEGEETRDAF
-,TRBV24-1,TRBD1,TRBJ2-5,TGTGCCACCGCTGAGGGGGCTCAAGAGACCCAGTACTTC,CATAEGAQETQYF
-,TRBV15,-,TRBJ2-7,TGTGCCACCAGCAGAACGGACAGAACAATAAAGGAGCAGTACTTC,CATSRTDRTIKEQYF
few,TRBV11-2,-,TRBJ2-5,TGTGCCAGCAGCTTAGGTCCCCGGGGCAGGGGGAGGGAGACCCAGTACTTC,CASSLGPRGRGRETQYF
-,TRBV12-5,-,TRBJ2-2,TGTGCTAGTGGTTTGGTATCCGGCACCGGGGAGCTGTTTTTT,CASGLVSGTGELFF
-,TRBV11-2,TRBD2,TRBJ2-3,TGTGCCAGCAGCTTAGGAAGCGGGACTAGCACAGATACGCAGTATTTT,CASSLGSGTSTDTQYF
once,TRBV3-1/TRBV3-2,-,TRBJ2-3,TGTGCCAGCAGCCAAGTGGAGGGCGGTCCGTCAGATACGCAGTATTTT,CASSQVEGGPSDTQYF
-,TRBV9,-,TRBJ1-2,TGTGCCAGCAGCCCGTTGGAGGTAGCTAACTATGGCTACACCTTC,CASSPLEVANYGYTF
-,TRBV2,-,TRBJ1-2,TGTGCCAGCAGCGTCGACTCCTTACCCCATGGCTACACCTTC,CASSVDSLPHGYTF